A selection of T cell receptor beta chains follows, all from one sample in a study of T cell changes during pregnancy in multiple sclerosis. Data came from immunoSEQ multiplex PCR; TCRdb stores just in-frame clones and leaves some out. The table shows just over 35,000 clones, with roughly 93% occurring only once. The material sequenced was CD4+ T cells from peripheral blood mononuclear cells, taken in the first trimester of pregnancy. The receptors come from a female donor with multiple sclerosis, enrolled in a pregnancy study. Both conserved end residues are part of each CDR3. Each record gives: D gene, clone size, V gene, J gene, CDR3 DNA, CDR3 protein. The D gene is left open where the match is weak. Expanded clones get a size class; other rows say once, few or many, or leave the size out.

>TRBD2|-|TRBV10-3|TRBJ2-3
TGTGCCATCAGTGAGATATTTTGGACTAGCGGGGGTGATACGCAGTATTTT
CAISEIFWTSGGDTQYF
>TRBD1|once|TRBV27|TRBJ2-2
TGTGCCAGCAGTTCCTCGGGGACAGTAGGCGGGGAGCTGTTTTTT
CASSSSGTVGGELFF
>TRBD1|-|TRBV5-4|TRBJ1-3
TGTGCCAGCAGCCGGGCCCGGACAGGGGGAAACACCATATATTTT
CASSRARTGGNTIYF
>-|-|TRBV30|TRBJ1-2
TGTGCCTGGAGTGTAAGGGGGGGGGCGTTCTATGGCTACACCTTC
CAWSVRGGAFYGYTF
>TRBD1|-|TRBV30|TRBJ2-7
TGTGCCTGGAGTGTTGGGGGACAGGGGATCTACGAGCAGTACTTC
CAWSVGGQGIYEQYF
>-|once|TRBV19|TRBJ2-7
TGTGCCAGTAGTACAACTACAGGTAGCGAGCAGTACTTC
CASSTTTGSEQYF
>-|-|TRBV4-3|TRBJ2-1
TGCGCCAGCAGCCAAAAAGCCCGGACAGGGAGGGGAGTGGATGAGCAGTTCTTC
CASSQKARTGRGVDEQFF
>-|once|TRBV5-1|TRBJ2-7
TGCGCCAGCAGCCCGGTGGGGGGTAGCAGCGTCCACGAGCAGTACTTC
CASSPVGGSSVHEQYF
>TRBD2|once|TRBV4-1|TRBJ2-1
TGCGCCAGCAGCCAAGCCCTTAGCGGGAACTCCTACAATGAGCAGTTCTTC
CASSQALSGNSYNEQFF
>TRBD2|-|TRBV14|TRBJ2-3
TGTGCCAGCAGCCAAGGATCACTAGCGGGTGTAAGCACAGATACGCAGTATTTT
CASSQGSLAGVSTDTQYF
>-|-|TRBV28|TRBJ1-1
TGTGCCAGCAGTTTATGGGCTGGGGGGGGAGGTGACACTGAAGCTTTCTTT
CASSLWAGGGGDTEAFF
>-|-|TRBV2|TRBJ1-6
TGTGCCAGCAGTGAAGTTGGACAACTGGGGTCACCCCTCCACTTT
CASSEVGQLGSPLHF
>TRBD2|-|TRBV19|TRBJ2-1
TGTGCCAGTAGTATAGATGGGACTAGCGGGGGGGCCGGTGAGCAGTTCTTC
CASSIDGTSGGAGEQFF
>-|-|TRBV6-6|TRBJ2-2
TGTGCCAGCAGTTACTTGAGGCTAGGTGGCGGGGAGCTGTTTTTT
CASSYLRLGGGELFF
>-|-|TRBV19|TRBJ2-2
TGTGCCAGTACTAAGGGACAAAACACCGGGGAGCTGTTTTTT
CASTKGQNTGELFF
>-|-|TRBV7-9|TRBJ2-1
TGTGCCAGCAGCCTCCTTTGGGGAGGAGGGGATGAGCAGTTCTTC
CASSLLWGGGDEQFF
>-|-|TRBV12-5|TRBJ1-5
TGTGCTAGTGGTTCCTATCGCAATCAGCCCCAGCATTTT
CASGSYRNQPQHF